A single TCR beta chain is shown here with its context. Its antigen is not identified. The record originates from a study of T cell responses to AZD1222 COVID-19 vaccine. Study-wide results and caveats: Among spike-specific TCRs, nearly half reportedly target unmutated variant regions. Baseline antibody screening turned up just a handful of seropositive AZD1222 recipients. Mapped onto spike, vaccine-associated CD4 TCRs spanned it and were dominant at 160-218 and 743-854. There were mostly white British donors and more females than males, and clonal diversity was possibly underestimated.

Measured with immunoSEQ multiplex PCR; TCRdb has only the in-frame clones, and not every one. This sample has 130,000 to 150,000 clones, with roughly 90% found just once. This CDR3 contains 13 residues. Trimming took off 0 bases at V and 7 bases at J, with 9 bases between the two ends. The germline CDR1 and CDR2 sequences are LGHDT and YNNKEL (reference sequence). Source: peripheral blood, taken on day 0 of AZD1222 vaccination. V usage is TRBV3-1 (or the pseudogene TRBV3-2) and J usage is TRBJ1-2, with unresolved D. The source of this sequence is an adult in good health. CDR3 sequence reads: CASSQEGASGYTF. CDR3 coding DNA: TGTGCCAGCAGCCAAGAGGGAGCCTCTGGCTACACCTTC.